One and the same sample provided the 32 T cell receptor beta chains below, sequenced in a study of blood T cells in healthy people across ages. A sample-barcoded 5' primer and a J-beta primer mix were used in a second PCR of about 7 to 12 cycles. MiXCR, applied by TCRdb to the 5' RACE reads, yields one record per CDR3 protein. The sample carries more than 500,000 distinct CDR3 sequences, about 25% recorded once. These data also formed part of another study, on T cells of mothers and their children.

The sequencing sample was made of blood. The receptors here all came from a boy between 2 and 15 years old in good health.

The table lists this clonotype with a few counts. The V and J genes are TRBV18 and TRBJ2-5; the D gene is possibly TRBD1 (6 bases). This CDR3 comprises 15 residues. Trimming left V 5 bases short and J 1 base short, with 14 bases between. Germline loops: CDR1 KGHSH, CDR2 LQKENI. DNA for the CDR3: TGTGCCAGCTCAAGAGCCTGGACAGTCCAAGAGACCCAGTACTTC. Residues: CASSRAWTVQETQYF.

This clonotype was counted between two and nine times. The chain uses TRBV20-1 and TRBJ2-5; 8 nucleotides match TRBD2. Unmatched junction bases numbered 11, after V lost 5 bases and J lost 3 bases. CDR1 is DFQATT, CDR2 SNEGSKA, per germline (reference sequence). The CDR3 covers 15 residues. The CDR3 DNA follows: TGCAGTGCTTTTGACACCGGGGGGGAGGAAGAGACCCAGTACTTC. Its translation is CSAFDTGGEEETQYF.

Worth noting for this clonotype: Germline is not matched at one junction end, which may reflect a read error. This chain connects TRBV14 to TRBJ2-4; D perhaps matches TRBD1 (7 bases). The CDR3 totals 16 residues. The germline CDR1 and CDR2 sequences are SGHDN and FVKESK. CDR3 DNA sequence: TGTGCCAGCAGCCCCCGGAGGGAAGACAGGGTCGGCATTCAGTGCTTC. It encodes CASSPRREDRVGIQCF.

The chain is built from TRBV7-9 and TRBJ2-5; no clear D gene. The J call may be incorrect, as the DNA end agrees better with TRBJ2-1. The CDR3 has 13 residues. Looked up from germline, CDR1 is SEHNR and CDR2 is FQNEAQ (reference sequence). CDR3 in DNA: TGTGCCAGCAGCTTAGGCGTGTTGTATGAGCAGTTCTTC. Its protein product is CASSLGVLYEQFF.

The V and J genes are TRBV7-2 and TRBJ2-1, with 13 nucleotides matching TRBD2. Looked up from germline, CDR1 is SGHTA and CDR2 is FQGNSA. V shed 2 bases, J shed 10 bases, and the junction held 5 bases outside the gene matches. The CDR3 has 15 amino acids. The CDR3 loop reads CASSLWTSGSGEQFF. CDR3 sequence (DNA): TGTGCCAGCAGCTTATGGACTAGCGGGAGCGGGGAGCAGTTCTTC.

The V and J genes are TRBV12-3 or TRBV12-4 and TRBJ2-1; 11 nucleotides align to TRBD1. This CDR3 comprises 15 residues. V shed 6 bases and J 2 bases; nucleotides not matched to a gene: 3. CDR3 protein: CASRRGQGAYNEQFF. As DNA, the CDR3 is TGTGCCAGCAGGAGGGGACAGGGGGCCTACAATGAGCAGTTCTTC.

This clonotype turned up a few times. The rearrangement links TRBV11-2 to TRBJ2-1, with a tentative D call TRBD1 (6 bases). This CDR3 spans 13 amino acids. V dropped 1 base and J dropped 8 bases, with 9 bases sitting between them. CDR1 SGHAT and CDR2 FQNNGV come from the germline V gene. Written as DNA, the CDR3 is TGTGCCAGCAGCTTAGTTCCAGGGGATGAGCAGTTCTTC. Protein product: CASSLVPGDEQFF.

This clonotype was observed a few times. The chain links TRBV6-5 to TRBJ1-6; TRBD1 matches 7 bases. V dropped 0 bases and J dropped 0; count of bases not matched to a gene: 5. The CDR3 spans 18 residues. Germline lookup yields CDR1 MNHEY and CDR2 SVGAGI. CDR3 residues: CASSYSGQWSSYNSPLHF. The CDR3 DNA reads as TGTGCCAGCAGTTACTCGGGACAGTGGAGCTCCTATAATTCACCCCTCCACTTT.

This clonotype was detected a few times. The rearrangement links TRBV3-1 to TRBJ1-4, with D hard to call. Trimming cost V 0 bases and J 8 bases, with 13 bases left between them. Germline V lookup: CDR1 LGHDT, CDR2 YNNKEL (reference sequence). This CDR3 contains 15 residues. CDR3 bases: TGTGCCAGCAGCCAAGATCTTACCGGACGGGAAAAACTGTTTTTT. Protein: CASSQDLTGREKLFF.

This clonotype was recorded a few times. V is TRBV15 and J is TRBJ2-5; D not resolved. The J call may be mistaken, given a closer DNA end match to TRBJ2-7. CDR1 is LNHNV, CDR2 YYDKDF, per germline (reference sequence). The CDR3 totals 16 residues. The CDR3 spells CATSRDRPGQSYEQYF. CDR3 DNA sequence: TGTGCCACCAGCAGAGATCGTCCAGGTCAAAGCTACGAGCAGTACTTC.

The V and J genes are TRBV3-1 and TRBJ2-5; possibly TRBD1 or TRBD2 for D (5 bases each). The CDR3 is 15 amino acids. Germline V gene lookup returns CDR1 LGHDT and CDR2 YNNKEL (reference sequence). Trimming left V 0 bases short and J 2 bases short, with 10 bases between. CDR3 DNA sequence: TGTGCCAGCAGCCAAGATCTGGGGGAACAAGAGACCCAGTACTTC. Its translation is CASSQDLGEQETQYF.

This clonotype appeared a few times. The chain combines TRBV12-3 or TRBV12-4 with TRBJ2-4, with D perhaps matching TRBD1 (6 bases). The ends were cut back, 5 bases at V and 8 bases at J, with 10 bases in the middle. The CDR3 length is 12 residues. The DNA of the CDR3 is TGTGCCAGCAGTCGGACAGCAGACATTCAGTACTTC. Its translation is CASSRTADIQYF.

This clonotype was observed a handful of times. The chain combines TRBV12-3 or TRBV12-4 with TRBJ2-7; perhaps TRBD2 as D (6 bases). This CDR3 spans 14 amino acids. V lost 3 bases, J lost 3 bases, and 12 bases lay in between. CDR3 in amino acids: CASSFTGAVYEQYF. The CDR3, as DNA: TGTGCCAGCAGTTTTACGGGAGCGGTCTACGAGCAGTACTTC.

This chain joins TRBV5-6 and TRBJ1-5; 8 bases are a match to TRBD1. The CDR3 has 16 residues. Losses at the gene ends were 4 bases for V and 7 bases for J; bases not matched to a gene: 13. Germline V gene lookup returns CDR1 SGHDT and CDR2 YYEEEE. The CDR3 DNA follows: TGTGCCAGCAGCGGTACAGGGGGGGCGCCAGGACAGCCCCAGCATTTT. The encoded protein is CASSGTGGAPGQPQHF.

The table lists this clonotype with a few counts. Given the absence of the conserved phenylalanine or tryptophan at the CDR3 end, a read error is likely. The V gene is TRBV7-9, the J gene TRBJ1-2; D not certain. This CDR3 is 12 amino acids long. Looked up from germline, CDR1 is SEHNR and CDR2 is FQNEAQ (reference sequence). Deletions cut 4 bases from V and 2 bases from J, with 5 bases between. This CDR3 reads CASSSTNYGYTL. DNA for the CDR3: TGTGCCAGCAGCTCCACGAACTATGGCTACACCCTC.

Here the CDR3 DNA reads TGTGCCAGCAGCTCACCAATCGTTGTGATGAACACTGAAGCTTTCTTT. This translates into CASSSPIVVMNTEAFF. V and J are TRBV5-6 and TRBJ1-1; D not certain. The ends were cut back, 3 bases at V and 0 bases at J, with 15 bases in the middle. CDR1 and CDR2 from the germline V gene are SGHDT and YYEEEE. CDR3 length: 16 residues.

In nucleotides, the CDR3 is TGTGCCATCAGTGAAAGTTCTAGCGGGACCAACGAGCAGTACTTC. This codes for CAISESSSGTNEQYF. The chain joins TRBV10-3 to TRBJ2-7; TRBD2 agrees at 9 bases. J lost 5 bases, V lost 3 bases, and 8 bases had no gene match. This CDR3 spans 15 amino acids. CDR1 is ENHRY, CDR2 SYGVKD, per germline.

This clonotype turned up a few times. This chain connects TRBV12-3 or TRBV12-4 to TRBJ2-7; D possibly corresponds to TRBD1 (6 bases). V lost 4 bases and J lost 2, with 15 bases in between. The CDR3 has 15 residues. DNA for the CDR3: TGTGCCAGCAGTTCCGTCGGGACATTACCCTACGAGCAGTACTTC. It encodes CASSSVGTLPYEQYF.

This clonotype was seen a handful of times. The rearrangement joins TRBV15 to TRBJ2-7; D possibly corresponds to TRBD1 (6 bases). There are 13 residues in the CDR3. Germline V gene lookup returns CDR1 LNHNV and CDR2 YYDKDF (reference sequence). The germline V and J ends were trimmed by 5 bases and 1 base, with 9 bases remaining between them. CDR3 in DNA: TGTGCCACCAGCGGGGGCAGGTCCTACGAGCAGTACTTC. Translating it yields CATSGGRSYEQYF.

This chain connects TRBV29-1 to TRBJ1-2, with D hard to call. With 6 bases removed from V and 3 bases from J, the gap between germline ends came to 8 bases. Germline CDR1 and CDR2: SQVTM and ANQGSEA. This CDR3 has 11 amino acids. The CDR3 sequence: CSVASDYGYTF. DNA for the CDR3: TGCAGCGTAGCCAGCGACTATGGCTACACCTTC.

This chain joins TRBV3-1 and TRBJ2-5; no reliable D call. Per the germline V gene, CDR1 is LGHDT and CDR2 is YNNKEL (reference sequence). The ends were cut back, 2 bases at V and 1 base at J, with 8 bases in the middle. The CDR3 is made up of 14 amino acids. The CDR3 sequence: CASSQRVFQETQYF. The DNA of the CDR3 is TGTGCCAGCAGCCAAAGAGTATTCCAAGAGACCCAGTACTTC.

V gene TRBV6-2 or TRBV6-3 combines with J gene TRBJ1-1, with D unresolved. This CDR3 spans 16 amino acids. CDR1 is MNHEY and CDR2 is SVGEGT in the germline V gene. V dropped 6 bases and J dropped 0 bases, with 17 bases sitting between them. CDR3 sequence: CASSLPRTHLNTEAFF. CDR3 DNA sequence: TGTGCCAGCAGCCTACCACGAACCCACCTGAACACTGAAGCTTTCTTT.

The table lists this clonotype with many counts. The junction and the germline gene differ at one end; a read error may be behind it. The chain links TRBV12-3 or TRBV12-4 to TRBJ2-7; D is perhaps TRBD1 (5 bases). CDR3 length equals 13 residues. CDR3: CASSFQGSYEQYF. DNA for the CDR3: TGCGCCAGCAGTTTTCAGGGCAGCTACGAGCAGTACTTC.

The V and J genes are TRBV14 and TRBJ2-1, with a possible D match to TRBD1 (7 bases). Germline loops: CDR1 SGHDN, CDR2 FVKESK. V was cut by 2 bases and J by 8 bases, with 16 bases left in between. The CDR3 length is 15 residues. The CDR3 loop is CASSQTRGVVDEQFF. Here the CDR3 DNA reads TGTGCCAGCAGCCAAACCAGGGGGGTTGTGGATGAGCAGTTCTTC. Full variable domain (remainder filled in from reference TRBV14 and TRBJ2-1): EAGVTQFPSHSVIEKGQTVTLRCDPISGHDNLYWYRRVMGKEIKFLLHFVKESKQDESGMPNNRFLAERTGGTYSTLKVQPAELEDSGVYFCASSQTRGVVDEQFFGPGTRLTVL.

V gene TRBV5-1 combines with J gene TRBJ2-5; weak D call: TRBD2 (5 bases). The CDR3 totals 13 residues. Germline V gives CDR1 SGHRS, CDR2 YFSETQ. Trimming stripped 2 bases from V and 5 bases from J, with 10 bases between. CDR3 nucleotide sequence: TGCGCCAGCAGCTTTACTAGAGGGGAGACCCAGTACTTC. Its protein product is CASSFTRGETQYF.

For this clonotype: Lacking the conserved final phenylalanine or tryptophan, this CDR3 likely reflects a read error. The chain is built from TRBV7-9 and TRBJ2-3; 10 positions match TRBD2. V was clipped by 4 bases and J by 6 bases; unmatched bases: 10. CDR1 is SEHNR and CDR2 is FQNEAQ in the germline V gene (reference sequence). The CDR3 loop spans 16 amino acids. The DNA for the CDR3 is TGTGCCAGCAGCTATCAAAGCGGGGGGGCAGGCGATACGCAGTATCTT. This codes for CASSYQSGGAGDTQYL.

This clonotype came up a few times. The chain joins TRBV6-6 to TRBJ1-5; D is unclear. The CDR3 is 13 amino acids. V lost 7 bases to trimming and J lost 2 bases, with 9 bases between them. Looked up from germline, CDR1 is MNHNY and CDR2 is SVGAGI (reference sequence). The CDR3 protein is CASIGGRNQPQHF. The CDR3 nucleotides read TGTGCCAGCATAGGCGGGCGCAATCAGCCCCAGCATTTT.

Of note for this clonotype: Germline and junction disagree at one end, which may indicate a read error. J is TRBJ2-5 and V is TRBV7-9; no reliable D call. CDR3 size: 15 residues. CDR1 is SEHNR and CDR2 is FQNEAQ in the germline V gene (reference sequence). The CDR3 reads CASSLALADQGTQYF. The CDR3 nucleotides read TGTGCCAGCAGCTTAGCTTTAGCCGACCAAGGGACCCAGTACTTC.

The chain carries TRBV20-1 and TRBJ2-5, with TRBD2 matching over 11 bases. The tail of the sequence fits TRBJ2-1 better, so the J call may be wrong. Germline CDR1 reads DFQATT; CDR2 reads SNEGSKA (reference sequence). CDR3 length equals 17 residues. The CDR3 protein is CSARPGTSGGRGNEQFF. The CDR3 DNA reads as TGCAGTGCTCGACCTGGGACTAGCGGAGGGAGGGGGAATGAGCAGTTCTTC.

This clonotype was recorded a few times. This rearrangement joins TRBV5-1 to TRBJ1-1; D is unresolved. This CDR3 is built from 13 residues. Germline V gene lookup returns CDR1 SGHRS and CDR2 YFSETQ. Deletions cut 8 bases from V and 0 bases from J, with 11 bases between. In DNA form, the CDR3 reads TGCGCCAGTACTGGTGGAGTGAACACTGAAGCTTTCTTT. Residues: CASTGGVNTEAFF. Together with reference TRBV5-1 and TRBJ1-1, the CDR3 gives the full variable domain: KAGVTQTPRYLIKTRGQQVTLSCSPISGHRSVSWYQQTPGQGLQFLFEYFSETQRNKGNFPGRFSGRQFSNSRSEMNVSTLELGDSALYLCASTGGVNTEAFFGQGTRLTVV.

The count of this clonotype is one. This sequence joins TRBV21-1 and TRBJ2-1; the listed D gene, TRBD2, was not tested against the DNA. The better agreement between TRBJ2-7 and the DNA end casts doubt on the J call. TRBV21-1 is shown as a pseudogene. The CDR3 has 12 amino acids. The CDR3 loop reads CASSKNRYEQYF. The CDR3 DNA follows: TGTGCCAGCAGCAAAAACCGCTACGAGCAGTACTTC.

This clonotype was detected a few times. The rearrangement joins TRBV5-1 to TRBJ2-4; 14 nucleotides match TRBD2. V dropped 0 bases and J dropped 0; count of bases not matched to a gene: 8. This CDR3 is 20 amino acids long. CDR1 and CDR2 from the germline V gene are SGHRS and YFSETQ. CDR3 region: CASSLEAGTSGGLAKNIQYF. CDR3 coding DNA: TGCGCCAGCAGCTTGGAGGCCGGGACTAGCGGGGGTTTAGCCAAAAACATTCAGTACTTC.